This T cell receptor (beta chain) comes out of a study of blood T cells in healthy people across ages. Findings of the study overall: Strong correlation was found linking TCR beta diversity to naive T cell percentage.

Approximately 9.4 milliliters was the volume of peripheral blood drawn from each donor. Whenever a sample was processed, at least 6 million PBMCs were isolated. The CDR3 is 13 residues long. V dropped 5 bases and J dropped 9 bases, with 14 bases sitting between them. Germline V CDR1 and CDR2: MNHNY, SVGAGI (reference sequence). For this clonotype: Its target is unknown.

Sample-barcoded 5' priming and a J-beta primer mix drove a second PCR of roughly 6 to 12 cycles. Researchers report that a template-switch adaptor with 12 random nucleotides tagged each cDNA molecule. TCRdb reprocessed the 5' RACE reads with MiXCR, giving one entry per CDR3 protein. Of about 730,000 distinct CDR3 sequences detected, approximately 43% appear once; the ten largest clones hold 20% to 25%. Sequencing was carried out using blood. The sequence was obtained from a woman aged 60-70 years in good health. This chain links TRBV6-6 with TRBJ2-1; possibly TRBD1 for D (6 bases). CDR3 coding DNA: TGTGCCAGCAGTCTATCAGGGGACGGTGAGCAGTTCTTC. Translating gives CASSLSGDGEQFF.